This T cell receptor (beta chain) emerged from a study of cytomegalovirus exposure and HLA in healthy donors (dated by TCRdb to 2016 to 2017). Broadly, across the study: In an earlier analysis of 450 to 750 of the donors, 250 to 300 Gb of sequence data and 90 million to 130 million unique TCR beta sequences from about 190 million T cells were reported. An early release covering just under 650 HLA-typed donors comprised around 300 gigabases of sequencing data and 65 million to 100 million unique TCR sequences. Of the 300 to 500 genotyped donors, 70% to 90% were placed in the genetic ancestry cluster associated with self-reported Caucasian donors. The study aimed to test whether signatures of past pathogen exposure could be identified by cataloging public T cell receptors. The T cell repertoires of several hundred subjects were profiled by immunosequencing and related to cytomegalovirus serostatus. Besides the first cohort of some 670 subjects, a separate validation cohort made up of over a hundred different subjects was used. The study combined high-throughput TCR immunosequencing, statistical association of individual TCRs with disease status, and machine learning to predict cytomegalovirus infection status. A later analysis re-analyzed previously published TCR beta repertoires from 650 to 800 donors and added high-resolution HLA genotyping to study TCR occurrence patterns. In the later analysis, no new phenotypic data were used to find candidate immune exposures; instead, reliance was placed on TCR beta sequences and their occurrence across donors. To decide whether each TCR beta V gene segment behaved as functional or pseudogenic, an earlier analysis of several hundred of the donors relied on high-throughput TCR beta sequencing. Donor age, sex, ethnicity and CMV serostatus were compiled together with the repertoire data. Genome-wide SNP genotypes for about three fifths of the roughly 700 donors were used in a later genetic analysis, which treated that subset as a discovery cohort. Every repertoire in the discovery cohort had been generated on one and the same sequencing platform. HLA typing covered class I and class II loci at four-digit resolution. The number of donors typed differed by locus, with about 629-640 for A, B, C, DRB1 and DQB1, around 500 for DQA1, 600 to 610 for DPA1, and 472 for DPB1. A handful of DR-DQ haplotypes were handled as single units for association and clustering because linkage in the cohort was strong. On average, about 200,000 unique TCR beta nucleotide sequences were sequenced per donor among several hundred genotyped donors of the cohort, with approximately 18% of those sequences being non-productive.

Libraries were prepared through the immunoSEQ multiplex PCR assay. A mixture of 60 forward primers for TCR Vbeta segments and 13 reverse primers for TCR Jbeta segments was used in the multiplex PCR. A multiplex PCR assay on genomic DNA amplified the CDR3 region of rearranged TCR beta genes. The amplified TCR beta libraries were sequenced on the Illumina HiSeq System as 87-base-pair reads. Per the source publication's procedure: Across the 640 or so repertoires, a later analysis counted approximately 83 million unique TCR beta chains, some 11 million of which were shared by at least two donors. To remove PCR and sequencing errors, raw reads were error-corrected and collapsed into unique sequences using a nearest-neighbor algorithm that merged closely related sequences. V, D and J gene segments were assigned by aligning CDR3 sequences to IMGT reference sequences. For a sequence to be retained, a match of at least six nucleotides was required to both a V gene segment and a J gene segment. A rearrangement was called productive if the CDR3 had no stop codons and remained in frame with V and J, and every other rearrangement was called non-productive. Following IMGT convention, CDR3 was defined as the stretch from the second conserved V-encoded cysteine up to the conserved J-encoded phenylalanine. In an earlier analysis of more than 550 of the donors, sequences lacking an unambiguous match to a single V gene segment were excluded. In an earlier analysis of around 600 of the donors, V segments were called functional above 56.7% productive rearrangements and were called segregating when the between-donor standard deviation exceeded 5%. To diagnose cytomegalovirus status from the catalog of TCR beta chain sequences, a statistical classification framework was built. A later analysis assigned V and J genes by comparing TCR nucleotide sequences with IMGT/GENE-DB human TR gene sequences. The TCRdist pipeline was used in a later analysis to assign CDR3 sequences and most-parsimonious VDJ recombination scenarios. In a later analysis, every TCR beta chain was defined by the combination of its CDR3 amino acid sequence and its V-gene family, and reads without a unique V-gene family were dropped. As a way to deal with suspected cross-contamination and a sequencing artifact, a later analysis dropped over 550 nucleotide sequences that were highly shared and had low generation probability. A later analysis calculated a clonal expansion index for each public chain from normalized within-repertoire ranks of inferred template counts. In a later analysis, generation probabilities were computed using a VDJ recombination model fitted to out-of-frame rearrangements, and the results were checked against IGoR. Hypergeometric tests were used in a later analysis to score TCR-TCR, TCR-HLA and TCR-CMV co-occurrence, with a repertoire-size bias correction applied to the TCR pairs. To estimate false discovery rates, a later analysis permuted the HLA or CMV assignments 20 times. In a later analysis, co-occurring TCRs were grouped with DBSCAN, and TCRdist sequence similarity was added when clustering was performed within HLA-allele-positive subsets. For co-occurrence clustering, repertoires with fewer than 30,000 or more than 120,000 public chains were excluded, along with 5 or 6 repertoires with anomalous nucleotide sharing. TCRdb obtained this table from immuneACCESS and retained in-frame rearrangements with V and J assigned. These tables miss some clones; where compared with another copy, unresolved V genes account for less than half of the shortfall, and the remainder is unexplained. The DNA was the basis for D and trimming; V, J and clone size are from that table. The table for this sample shows 55,000 to 85,000 clones. The ten most abundant clones make up over 1.5% of the sample.

V is shortened by 4 bases, J by 3 bases, and the region joining them spans 16 bases. The CDR3 goes from the cysteine to the phenylalanine over 16 residues. Only the CDR3 DNA is retained, 48 bases long and in frame from the first base. The germline V gene supplies CDR1 ENHRY and CDR2 SYGVKD. Concerning this clone: Its antigen is not yet known.

The cohort was made up of roughly 670 healthy bone marrow donors. At the time of sampling, every cohort member was nominally healthy, though immune exposures that went unrecorded were likely present. The donor was CMV seronegative and belonged to the group of 380 or so seronegative cohort members. Each donor provided a peripheral blood sample, and peripheral blood mononuclear cells were used for TCR beta sequencing. Genomic DNA was extracted from the blood cell samples with the Qiagen DNeasy Blood Extraction Kit. Points the paper makes about the study in general: The classifier was reported to diagnose cytomegalovirus status with high specificity and sensitivity in both the original cohort and the validation cohort. A later analysis found that most CMV-associated TCR beta chains appeared HLA-restricted, with HLA associations seemingly driven largely by CMV exposure. The only immune exposure information available for the cohort was CMV serostatus. While some public TCRs were present in many individuals, most TCR sequences turned up only very rarely across donors. In a later analysis, the rate of TCR association differed among HLA loci, with DRB1 alleles having the most associated TCRs and HLA-C alleles having the fewest. About 17 rarely observed V segments, including chromosome 9 orphons, were excluded from the earlier analysis of several hundred of the donors because counts were too low. Linkage disequilibrium might explain the correlated functional status among segregating V segments, but an unknown experimental factor could not be ruled out. The cohort was sequenced for TCR beta chains only, and without alpha or paired-chain data the features that could be detected were limited. V-gene and J-gene trimming of TCR beta chains was associated with a missense DCLRE1C variant in a later genetic analysis, and the association was replicated in an independent cohort. In an earlier analysis of some 500 of the donors, most TCR beta V segments appeared in productive rearrangements about 90% or about 30% of the time, broadly matching IMGT annotations. Some IMGT-functional V segments, including TRBV6-2 and TRBV6-3, could not be distinguished by the 87-base-pair reads and were therefore excluded. According to the authors, the approach could potentially be generalized to other disease states and immunological phenotypes. Because some donors lacked HLA typing at each locus, the association tests relied only on the typed subset. In a later genetic analysis, fewer N-insertions in productive TCRs were reported among donors in an Asian-associated ancestry cluster than the roughly 700-donor mean. A further reported finding was that TCR beta sequences accurately predicted the HLA-A and HLA-B alleles for most subjects in the first cohort. In the study, around 160 TCR beta chains were listed as associated with cytomegalovirus. A cluster of highly shared sequence variants was judged likely to be a technical artifact of the sequencing pipeline. Assigning TCR associations to individual alleles was difficult when HLA alleles, especially DR and DQ, strongly co-occurred. Several of the top co-occurrence clusters appeared to be linked to parvovirus B19, influenza, CMV and Epstein-Barr virus, according to a later analysis. In a later analysis, some 17,000 TCR beta sequences were associated with specific HLA alleles at a false discovery rate of 0.05. A few of the identified cytomegalovirus-associated TCR beta chains were confirmed in vitro to be specific for cytomegalovirus antigens. Compared with equally common non-associated chains, HLA-associated TCR beta chains in a later analysis were more clonally expanded and had lower generation probabilities. Sequencing depth was assumed to be roughly uniform across donors in the presence/absence analyses, though that assumption may not hold.

The receptor was derived from a woman aged 25 to 45 in good health and CMV-seronegative. Source material: PBMCs. The chain is encoded by TRBV10-3 joined to TRBJ1-5, and the D gene may be TRBD1, 6 bases matching. This receptor has the CDR3 CAISGSGQPNNQPQHF. The DNA is TGTGCCATCAGTGGATCCGGACAGCCCAACAATCAGCCCCAGCATTTT.